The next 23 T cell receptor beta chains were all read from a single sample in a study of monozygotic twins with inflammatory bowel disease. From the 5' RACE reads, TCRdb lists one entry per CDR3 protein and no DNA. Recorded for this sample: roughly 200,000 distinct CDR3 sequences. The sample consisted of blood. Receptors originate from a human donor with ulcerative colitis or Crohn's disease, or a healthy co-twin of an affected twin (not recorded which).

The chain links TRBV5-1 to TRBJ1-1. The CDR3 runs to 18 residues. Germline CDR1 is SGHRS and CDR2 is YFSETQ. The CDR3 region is CASSLEPGYGGRETEAFF. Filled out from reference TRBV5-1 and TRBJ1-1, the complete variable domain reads KAGVTQTPRYLIKTRGQQVTLSCSPISGHRSVSWYQQTPGQGLQFLFEYFSETQRNKGNFPGRFSGRQFSNSRSEMNVSTLELGDSALYLCASSLEPGYGGRETEAFFGQGTRLTVV.

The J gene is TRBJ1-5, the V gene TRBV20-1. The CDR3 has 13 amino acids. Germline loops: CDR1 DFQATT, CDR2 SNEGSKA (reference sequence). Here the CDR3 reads CSARGSPNQPQHF.

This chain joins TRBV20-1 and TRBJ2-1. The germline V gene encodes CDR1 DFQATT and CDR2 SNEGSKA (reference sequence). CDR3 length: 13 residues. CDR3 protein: CSARDRGYNEQFF.

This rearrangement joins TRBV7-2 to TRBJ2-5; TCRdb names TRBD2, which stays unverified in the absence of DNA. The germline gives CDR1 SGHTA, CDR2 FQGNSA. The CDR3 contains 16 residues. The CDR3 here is CASSSPGTNIQETQYF.

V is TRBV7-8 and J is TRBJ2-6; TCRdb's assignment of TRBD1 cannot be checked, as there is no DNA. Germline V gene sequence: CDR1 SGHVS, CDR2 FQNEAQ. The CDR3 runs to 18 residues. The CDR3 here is CASSPDRALYSGANVLTF. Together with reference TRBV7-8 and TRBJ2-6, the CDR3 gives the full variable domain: GAGVSQSPRYKVAKRGQDVALRCDPISGHVSLFWYQQALGQGPEFLTYFQNEAQLDKSGLPSDRFFAERPEGSVSTLKIQRTQQEDSAVYLCASSPDRALYSGANVLTFGAGSRLTVL.

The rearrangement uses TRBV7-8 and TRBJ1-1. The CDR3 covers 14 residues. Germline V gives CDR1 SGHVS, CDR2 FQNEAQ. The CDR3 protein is CASSLVVGNTEAFF.

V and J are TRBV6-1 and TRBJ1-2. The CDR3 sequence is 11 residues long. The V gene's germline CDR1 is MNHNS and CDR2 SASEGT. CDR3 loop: CASKRVNGYTF.

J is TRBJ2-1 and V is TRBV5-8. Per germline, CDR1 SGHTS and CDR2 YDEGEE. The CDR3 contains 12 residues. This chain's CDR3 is CASSLWYNEQFF.

The CDR3 spells CASSSGRSSGANVLTF. This chain connects TRBV5-1 to TRBJ2-6. The CDR3 is made up of 16 amino acids. Germline-derived CDR1 and CDR2 are SGHRS and YFSETQ.

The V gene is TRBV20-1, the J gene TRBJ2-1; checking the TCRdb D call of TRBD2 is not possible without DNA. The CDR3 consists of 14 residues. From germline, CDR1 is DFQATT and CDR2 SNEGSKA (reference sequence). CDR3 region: CSARRWRANNEQFF.

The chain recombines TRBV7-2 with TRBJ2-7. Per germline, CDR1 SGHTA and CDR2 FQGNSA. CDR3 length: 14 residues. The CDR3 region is CASSLEPEAYEQYF. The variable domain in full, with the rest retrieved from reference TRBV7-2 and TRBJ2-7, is GAGVSQSPSNKVTEKGKDVELRCDPISGHTALYWYRQSLGQGLEFLIYFQGNSAPDKSGLPSDRFSAERTGGSVSTLTIQRTQQEDSAVYLCASSLEPEAYEQYFGPGTRLTVT.

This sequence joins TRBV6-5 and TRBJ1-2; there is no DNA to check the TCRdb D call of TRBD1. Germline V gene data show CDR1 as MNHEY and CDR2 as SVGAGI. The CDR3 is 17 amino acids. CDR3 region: CASSYSRPREVEYGYTF.

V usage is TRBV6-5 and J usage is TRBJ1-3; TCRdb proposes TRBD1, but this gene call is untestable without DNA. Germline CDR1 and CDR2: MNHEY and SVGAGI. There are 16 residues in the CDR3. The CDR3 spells CASSYGGLNSGNTIYF.

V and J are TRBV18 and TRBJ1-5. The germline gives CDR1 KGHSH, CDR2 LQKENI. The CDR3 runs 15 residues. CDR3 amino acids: CASSLTQQSNQPQHF.

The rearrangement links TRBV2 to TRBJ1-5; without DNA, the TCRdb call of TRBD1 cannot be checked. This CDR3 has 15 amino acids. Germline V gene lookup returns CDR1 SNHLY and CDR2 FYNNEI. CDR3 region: CASGGAGYSNQPQHF. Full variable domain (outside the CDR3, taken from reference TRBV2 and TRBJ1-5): EPEVTQTPSHQVTQMGQEVILRCVPISNHLYFYWYRQILGQKVEFLVSFYNNEISEKSEIFDDQFSVERPDGSNFTLKIRSTKLEDSAMYFCASGGAGYSNQPQHFGDGTRLSIL.

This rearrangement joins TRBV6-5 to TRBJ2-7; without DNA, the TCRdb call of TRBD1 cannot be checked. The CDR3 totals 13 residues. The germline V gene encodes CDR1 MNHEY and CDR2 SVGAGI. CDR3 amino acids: CASCRTGAYEQYF.

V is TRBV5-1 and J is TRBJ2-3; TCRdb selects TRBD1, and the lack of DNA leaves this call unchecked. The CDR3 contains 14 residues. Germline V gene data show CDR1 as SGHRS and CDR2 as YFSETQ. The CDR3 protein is CASSSGTSSDTQYF.

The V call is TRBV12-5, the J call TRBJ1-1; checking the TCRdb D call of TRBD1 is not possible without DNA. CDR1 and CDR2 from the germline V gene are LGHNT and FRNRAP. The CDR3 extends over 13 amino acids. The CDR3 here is CASGLSRDTEAFF.

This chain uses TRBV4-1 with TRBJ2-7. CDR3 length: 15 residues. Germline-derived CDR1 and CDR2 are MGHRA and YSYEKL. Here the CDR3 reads CASSLGAERGYEQYF.

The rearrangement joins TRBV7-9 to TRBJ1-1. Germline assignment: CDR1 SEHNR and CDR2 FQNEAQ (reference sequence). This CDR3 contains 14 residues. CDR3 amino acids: CASSSWNRGTEAFF.

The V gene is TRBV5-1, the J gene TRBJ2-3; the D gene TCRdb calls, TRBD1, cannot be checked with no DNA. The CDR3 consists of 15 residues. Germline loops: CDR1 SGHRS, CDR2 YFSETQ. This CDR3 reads CASSTNGGGADTQYF.

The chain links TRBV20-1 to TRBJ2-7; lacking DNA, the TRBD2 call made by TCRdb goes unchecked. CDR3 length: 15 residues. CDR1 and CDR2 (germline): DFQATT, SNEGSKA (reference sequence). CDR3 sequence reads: CSALGTSGHSYEQYF.

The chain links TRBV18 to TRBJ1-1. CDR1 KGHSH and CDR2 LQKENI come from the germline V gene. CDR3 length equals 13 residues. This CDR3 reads CASSPFMNTEAFF.